This T cell receptor (beta chain) derives from a study of T cell changes during pregnancy in multiple sclerosis. CDR1 is MGHRA and CDR2 is YSYEKL in the germline V gene. This CDR3 has 16 residues. Unmatched junction bases numbered 6, after V lost 1 base and J lost 0 bases. The assay was immunoSEQ multiplex PCR, and TCRdb's table has in-frame clones only and misses some. The sample contains about 100,000 clones, approximately 90% of which appear only once. The chain carries TRBV4-1 and TRBJ2-7; 7 positions match TRBD2. The sequence came from a female donor with multiple sclerosis, enrolled in a pregnancy study. The specimen comprised peripheral blood, sampled after pregnancy. The CDR3 spells CASSQGGGYLSYEQYF. The CDR3 coding sequence is TGCGCCAGCAGCCAAGGCGGGGGATATCTCTCCTACGAGCAGTACTTC.